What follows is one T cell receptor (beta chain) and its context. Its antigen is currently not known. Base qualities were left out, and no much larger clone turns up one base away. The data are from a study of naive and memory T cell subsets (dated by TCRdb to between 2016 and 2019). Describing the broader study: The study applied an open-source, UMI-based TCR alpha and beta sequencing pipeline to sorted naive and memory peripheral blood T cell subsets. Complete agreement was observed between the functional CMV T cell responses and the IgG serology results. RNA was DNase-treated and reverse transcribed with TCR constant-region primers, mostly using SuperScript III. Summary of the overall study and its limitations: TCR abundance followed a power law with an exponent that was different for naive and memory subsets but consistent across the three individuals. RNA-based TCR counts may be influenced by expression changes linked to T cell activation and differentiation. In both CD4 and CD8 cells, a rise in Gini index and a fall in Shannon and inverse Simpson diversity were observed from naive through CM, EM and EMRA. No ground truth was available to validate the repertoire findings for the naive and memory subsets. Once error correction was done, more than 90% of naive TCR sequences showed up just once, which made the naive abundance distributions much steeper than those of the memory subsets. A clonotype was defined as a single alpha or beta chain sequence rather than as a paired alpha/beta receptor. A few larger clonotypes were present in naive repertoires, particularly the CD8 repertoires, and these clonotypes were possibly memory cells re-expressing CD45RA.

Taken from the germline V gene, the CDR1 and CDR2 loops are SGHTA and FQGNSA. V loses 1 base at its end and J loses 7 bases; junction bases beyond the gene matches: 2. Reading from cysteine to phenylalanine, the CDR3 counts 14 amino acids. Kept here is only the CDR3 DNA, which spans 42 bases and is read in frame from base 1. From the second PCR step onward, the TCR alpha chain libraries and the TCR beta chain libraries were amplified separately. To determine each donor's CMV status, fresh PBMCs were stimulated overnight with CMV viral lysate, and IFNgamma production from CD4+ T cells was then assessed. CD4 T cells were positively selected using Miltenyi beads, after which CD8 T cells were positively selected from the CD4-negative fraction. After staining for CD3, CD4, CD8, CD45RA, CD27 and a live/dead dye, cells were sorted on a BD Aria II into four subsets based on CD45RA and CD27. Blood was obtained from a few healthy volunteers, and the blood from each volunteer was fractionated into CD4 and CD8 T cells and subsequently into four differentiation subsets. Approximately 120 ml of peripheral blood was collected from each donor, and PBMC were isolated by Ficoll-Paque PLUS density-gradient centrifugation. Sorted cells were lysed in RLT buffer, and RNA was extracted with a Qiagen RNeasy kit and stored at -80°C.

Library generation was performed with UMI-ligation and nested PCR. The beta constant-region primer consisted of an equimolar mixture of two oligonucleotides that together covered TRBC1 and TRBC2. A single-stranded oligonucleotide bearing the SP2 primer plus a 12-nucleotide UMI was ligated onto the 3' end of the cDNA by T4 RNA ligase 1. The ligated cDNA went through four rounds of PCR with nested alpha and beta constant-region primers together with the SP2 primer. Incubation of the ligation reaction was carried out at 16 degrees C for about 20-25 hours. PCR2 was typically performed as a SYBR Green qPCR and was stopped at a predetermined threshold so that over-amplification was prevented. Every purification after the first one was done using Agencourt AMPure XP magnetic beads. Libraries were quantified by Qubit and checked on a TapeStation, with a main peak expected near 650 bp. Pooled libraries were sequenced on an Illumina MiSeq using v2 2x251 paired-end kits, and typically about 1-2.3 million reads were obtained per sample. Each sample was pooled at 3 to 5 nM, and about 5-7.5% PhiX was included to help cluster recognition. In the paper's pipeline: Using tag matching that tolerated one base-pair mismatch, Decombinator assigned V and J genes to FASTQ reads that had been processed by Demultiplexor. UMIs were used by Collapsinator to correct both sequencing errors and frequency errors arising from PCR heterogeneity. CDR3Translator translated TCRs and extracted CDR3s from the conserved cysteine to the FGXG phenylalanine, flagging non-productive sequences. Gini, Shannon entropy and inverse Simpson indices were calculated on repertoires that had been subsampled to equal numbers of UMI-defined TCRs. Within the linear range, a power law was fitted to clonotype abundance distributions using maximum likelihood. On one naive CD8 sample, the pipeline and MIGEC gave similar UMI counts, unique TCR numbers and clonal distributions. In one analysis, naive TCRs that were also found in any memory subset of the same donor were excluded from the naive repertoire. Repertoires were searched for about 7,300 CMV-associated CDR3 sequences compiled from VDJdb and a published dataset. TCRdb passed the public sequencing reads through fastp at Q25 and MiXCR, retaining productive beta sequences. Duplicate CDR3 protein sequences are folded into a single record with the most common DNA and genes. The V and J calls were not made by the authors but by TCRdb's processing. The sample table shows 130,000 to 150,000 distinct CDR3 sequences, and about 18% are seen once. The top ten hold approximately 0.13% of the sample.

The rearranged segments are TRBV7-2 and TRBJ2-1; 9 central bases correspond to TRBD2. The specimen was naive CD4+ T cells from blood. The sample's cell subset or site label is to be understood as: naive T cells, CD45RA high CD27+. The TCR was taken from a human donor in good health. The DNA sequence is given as TGTGCCAGCAGCTTAGGGCTAGCGGGAAATGAGCAGTTCTTC. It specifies CASSLGLAGNEQFF.